The T cell receptor beta chain under discussion was sequenced for a study of T cell responses to AZD1222 COVID-19 vaccine. This table comes from immunoSEQ multiplex PCR, and its TCRdb copy is limited to in-frame clones, with some not included. The data hold 140,000 to 150,000 clones, with around 88% observed a single time. V lost 8 bases and J lost 3, with 15 bases in between. Germline V gene sequence: CDR1 GTSNPN, CDR2 SVGIG (reference sequence). The CDR3 has 13 amino acids. The clonotype was recovered from an adult in good health. The material was peripheral blood, obtained on day 0 of AZD1222 vaccination. The chain combines TRBV30 with TRBJ2-3; a weak D match, TRBD2 (6 bases). The CDR3 DNA sequence: TGTGCCGGTAGTACGGGGGTGACAGATACGCAGTATTTT. It specifies CAGSTGVTDTQYF.